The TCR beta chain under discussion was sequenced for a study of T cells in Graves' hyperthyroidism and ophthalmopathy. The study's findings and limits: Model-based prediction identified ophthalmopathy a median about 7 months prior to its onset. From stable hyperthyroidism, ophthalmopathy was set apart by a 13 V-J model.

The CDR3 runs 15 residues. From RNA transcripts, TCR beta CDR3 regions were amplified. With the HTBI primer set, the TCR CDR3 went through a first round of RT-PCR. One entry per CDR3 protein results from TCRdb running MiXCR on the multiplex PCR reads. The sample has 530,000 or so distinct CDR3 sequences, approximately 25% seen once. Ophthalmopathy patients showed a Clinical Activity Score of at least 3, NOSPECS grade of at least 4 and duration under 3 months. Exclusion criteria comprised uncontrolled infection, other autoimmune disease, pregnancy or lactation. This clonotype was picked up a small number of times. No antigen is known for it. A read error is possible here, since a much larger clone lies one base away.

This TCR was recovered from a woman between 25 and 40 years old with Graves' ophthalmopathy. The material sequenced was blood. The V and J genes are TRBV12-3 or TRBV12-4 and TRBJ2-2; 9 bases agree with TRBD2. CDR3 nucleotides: TGTGCCAGCAGTCACAGCGGGGGGTACACCGGGGAGCTGTGTTTT. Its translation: CASSHSGGYTGELCF.